This paragraph reports one T cell receptor beta chain. Its recognized antigen is unknown. Base qualities are not at hand, and no much larger clone is one base apart. CDR1 SGDLS and CDR2 YYNGEE are derived from the germline V gene. V drops 3 bases and J drops 7 bases, leaving 19 bases in between. The CDR3 has 16 amino acids, counting the end cysteine and phenylalanine. Only the CDR3 DNA is retained, 48 bases long and in frame from the first base. The data are from a study of shared clonotypes between healthy human individuals (dated by TCRdb to the early 2020s). Study-wide context: A few men and two women, aged 18 to 49 years, made up the cohort. To estimate repertoire size and how much clonotypes are shared between individuals, the study performed deep sequencing of blood TCR repertoires from 4 to 6 healthy adults. Leukapheresis yielded between about 0.94 and 9 billion PBMCs per donor. For each donor, three plates each were used for CD4 naive and CD4 memory, two plates were used for CD8 naive, and one plate was used for CD8 memory. Different laboratories and diverse techniques were used to prepare libraries and sequence TCR repertoires, to increase sequencing depth and limit assay-specific biases. Summary of the overall study and its limitations: The genetic and exposure-history diversity represented was limited by the small number of donors. Based on pairwise subsampling, the degree of clonotype sharing among donors was expected to be affected by sequencing depth. Only blood was sampled, and tissue TCR repertoires likely differ from those in blood. Estimated clonotype richness was generally larger for naive than for memory subsets. Compared with non-shared clonotypes, the clonotypes found in all four sorted-subset donors had higher generation probabilities. Sharing across a few donors was observed for about 5% of naive CD4, less than 4% of naive CD8, roughly 2.4% of memory CD4, and around 0.4% of memory CD8 clonotypes. Incomplete sequencing was indicated by rarefaction of sorted-subset datasets, despite the large sequencing depth.

Using the deep immunoSEQ assay, TCR CDR3 regions were amplified from genomic DNA by multiplex PCR. For each cell subset, the extracted genomic DNA was distributed evenly across all wells of several immunoSEQ 96-well plates, and each plate served as one replicate. Each replicate PCR for sorted subsets received roughly 200 ng genomic DNA, equal to about 30,000 T cell genomes. Purified libraries were quantified with a Qubit 3.0 fluorometer, sized on a Bioanalyzer 2100, and re-quantified with the KAPA Library Quantification kit. Each immunoSEQ 96-well plate was sequenced on its own single-read 150-cycle Illumina NextSeq 550 flow cell. Regarding the original processing steps: Because only junctional sequences without quality scores were contained in the immunoSEQ output, filtering matching that applied to full-length reads could not be performed. To assign V/J genes and CDR3, sequences were annotated against IMGT germline references using PyIR, a Python wrapper for IgBLAST v1.9. Any read was removed if the V/J assignment was weak (E-value above 1e-6), the CDR3 was missing, or the read contained stop codons, out-of-frame junctions, or ambiguous translated residues. V3J clonotypes were defined as sequences sharing an identical inferred V gene, J gene, and CDR3 amino acid sequence. The percentage overlap between two repertoires was calculated by dividing the number of shared unique clonotypes by the size of the smaller repertoire. Richness of each repertoire was evaluated using RTK rarefaction, the Chao1 estimator, and Recon v2.1 estimates of unobserved clonotypes. For all TCRbeta clonotypes obtained by the gDNA method from several donors, generation probabilities were computed with OLGA. Imported from immuneACCESS, the table was reduced by TCRdb to in-frame sequences with V and J called. These copies leave out some clones; in studies compared against another copy, an unresolved V gene accounts for under half, and the cause of the remainder is not known. V, J and clone size are those of that table, while D and trimming were read from the DNA. In this sample the table shows about 2.4 million clones, over 85% of which occur a single time. The ten largest make up more than 0.35% of the sample.

Donors were healthy HIV-negative adults with no recently reported acute infections or vaccinations. Every donor was a Caucasian adult living in Nashville, Tennessee, USA. CD4+ T cells were enriched by magnetic negative selection, after which naive cells were positively selected on CD45RA and the negative fraction was taken as the memory subset. After blood collection by leukapheresis, PBMCs were isolated using Ficoll-Histopaque density gradient centrifugation and then cryopreserved in the vapor phase of liquid nitrogen. Analytical flow cytometry was used to check the purity and quantity of every magnetically sorted T cell population. Each sorted fraction had its genomic DNA isolated and then quantified by UV absorbance on a Nanodrop 2000c.

The receptor was derived from a man younger than 35 in good health. Some clones in this sample may be carry-over from other donors' samples. The sample consisted of naive CD4+ T cells from PBMCs. The sample's cell subset or site label, decoded: CD45RA+ positively selected. The rearrangement joined TRBV9 to TRBJ2-2; too little of a D gene remains to name it. The CDR3 has the sequence CASSDHPISGGGELFF. Here is the DNA: TGTGCCAGCAGCGATCATCCCATATCAGGCGGCGGGGAGCTGTTTTTT.